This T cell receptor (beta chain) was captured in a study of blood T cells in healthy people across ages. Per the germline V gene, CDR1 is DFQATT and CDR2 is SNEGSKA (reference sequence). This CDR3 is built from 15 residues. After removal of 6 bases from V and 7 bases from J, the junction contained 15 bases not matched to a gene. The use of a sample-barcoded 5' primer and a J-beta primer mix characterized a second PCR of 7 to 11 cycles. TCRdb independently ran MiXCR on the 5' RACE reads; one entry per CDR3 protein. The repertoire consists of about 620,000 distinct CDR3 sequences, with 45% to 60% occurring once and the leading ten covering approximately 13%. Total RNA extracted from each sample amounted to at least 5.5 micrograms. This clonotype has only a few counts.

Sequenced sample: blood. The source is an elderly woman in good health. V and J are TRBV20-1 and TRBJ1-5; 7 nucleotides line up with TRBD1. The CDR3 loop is CSAWGIGGGKQPQHF. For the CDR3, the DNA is TGCAGTGCCTGGGGGATAGGGGGCGGTAAACAGCCCCAGCATTTT.